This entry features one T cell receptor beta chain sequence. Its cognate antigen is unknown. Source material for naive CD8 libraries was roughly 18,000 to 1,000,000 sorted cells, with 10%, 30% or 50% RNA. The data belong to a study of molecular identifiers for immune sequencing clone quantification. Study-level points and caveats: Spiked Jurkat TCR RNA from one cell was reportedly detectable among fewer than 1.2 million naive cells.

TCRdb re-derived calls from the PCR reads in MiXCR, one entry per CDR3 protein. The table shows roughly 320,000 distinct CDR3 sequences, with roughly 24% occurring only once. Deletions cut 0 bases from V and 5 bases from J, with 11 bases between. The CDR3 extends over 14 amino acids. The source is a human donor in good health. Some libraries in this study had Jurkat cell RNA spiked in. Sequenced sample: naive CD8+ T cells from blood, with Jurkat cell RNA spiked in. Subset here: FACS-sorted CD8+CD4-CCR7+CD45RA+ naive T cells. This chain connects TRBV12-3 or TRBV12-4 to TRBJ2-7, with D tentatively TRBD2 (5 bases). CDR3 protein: CASSLAGAANEQYF. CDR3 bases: TGTGCCAGCAGTTTAGCGGGAGCTGCCAACGAGCAGTACTTC.